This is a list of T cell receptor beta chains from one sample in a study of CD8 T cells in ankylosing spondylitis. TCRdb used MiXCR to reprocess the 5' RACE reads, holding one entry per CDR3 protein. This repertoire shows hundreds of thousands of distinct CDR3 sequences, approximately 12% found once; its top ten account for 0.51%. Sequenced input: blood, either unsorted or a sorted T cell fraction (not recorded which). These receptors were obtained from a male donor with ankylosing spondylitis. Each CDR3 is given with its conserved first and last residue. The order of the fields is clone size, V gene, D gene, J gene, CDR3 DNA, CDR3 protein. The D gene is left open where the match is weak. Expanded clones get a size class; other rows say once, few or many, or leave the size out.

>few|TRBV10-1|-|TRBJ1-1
TGCGCCAGCAAGGCTGCGAACACTGAAGCTTTCTTT
CASKAANTEAFF
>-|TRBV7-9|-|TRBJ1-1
TGTGCCAGCAGCGAAAGGGCAGCGAACACTGAAGCTTTCTTT
CASSERAANTEAFF
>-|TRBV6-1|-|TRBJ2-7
TGTGCCAGCAGCCTTACCGGGGGATATACCTACGAGCAGTACTTC
CASSLTGGYTYEQYF
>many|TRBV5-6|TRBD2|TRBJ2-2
TGTGCCAGCAGCGAAGTCGGGAGGGCCACCGGGGAGCTGTTTTTT
CASSEVGRATGELFF
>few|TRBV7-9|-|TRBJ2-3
TGTGCCAGCAGCCCTGCTGACGGTAGCACAGATACGCAGTATTTT
CASSPADGSTDTQYF
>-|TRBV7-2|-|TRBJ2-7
TGTGCCAGCAGGCGCCCGGGGGACGCCTACGAGCAGTACTTC
CASRRPGDAYEQYF
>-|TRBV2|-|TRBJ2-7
TGTGCCAGCCGGGACACCACATATGGGCAGTACTTC
CASRDTTYGQYF
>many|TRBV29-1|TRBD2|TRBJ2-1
TGCAGCGTTTTTAAAGCTACTAGCGGGAGTGTGCCCGGAATGGATGAGCAGTTCTTC
CSVFKATSGSVPGMDEQFF
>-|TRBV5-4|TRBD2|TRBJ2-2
TGTGCCAGCAGCCCCCGGGAGGCCCGCGGCACCGGGGAGCTGTTTTTT
CASSPREARGTGELFF
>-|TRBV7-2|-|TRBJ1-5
TGTGCCAGCAAGGTGTGGGGCAATCAGCCCCAGCATTTT
CASKVWGNQPQHF
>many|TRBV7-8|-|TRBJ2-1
TGTGCCAGCAGCTTCGGTTGGGCCCCCATCTACAATGAGCAGTTCTTC
CASSFGWAPIYNEQFF
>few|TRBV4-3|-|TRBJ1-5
TGCGCCAGCAGCCAAGTGGTCAATCAGCCCCAGCATTTT
CASSQVVNQPQHF
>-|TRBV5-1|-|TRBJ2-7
TGCGCCAGCAGCCTGGACGTAAGGCTGAACGAGCAGTACTTC
CASSLDVRLNEQYF
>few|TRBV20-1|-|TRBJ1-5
TGCAGTGCTAGAAATTCACGACAGGCGAATCAGCCCCAGCATTTT
CSARNSRQANQPQHF
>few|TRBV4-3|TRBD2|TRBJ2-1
TGCGCCAGCAGCCAAGAAGCGGGAGGGTACAATGAGCAGTTCTTC
CASSQEAGGYNEQFF
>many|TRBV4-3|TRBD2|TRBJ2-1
TGCGCCAGCAGCCAGGCCGGGACTAGCGGGTTCTGGGAGCAGTTCTTC
CASSQAGTSGFWEQFF
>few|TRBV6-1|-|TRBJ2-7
TGTGCCAGCAGTCCTCTGGGGGGGCTCTCCTACGAGCAGTACTTC
CASSPLGGLSYEQYF
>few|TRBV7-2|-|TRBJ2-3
TGTGCCAGCAGCTTAGCGGGGGGAATATACACAGATACGCAGTATTTT
CASSLAGGIYTDTQYF